The T cell receptor (beta chain) described here comes from a study of T-cell memory formation after mild COVID-19. Study findings and constraints: The CD4+ clones that contracted clustered mainly within CM and EM, and the CD8+ clones concentrated in EMRA.

This clonotype occurred a few times. Its antigen is as yet unknown. The CDR3 is 8 amino acids. V was clipped by 11 bases and J by 10 bases, with 8 bases between them. Germline V gene lookup returns CDR1 MDHEN and CDR2 SYDVKM. TCRdb passed the 5' RACE reads through MiXCR, listing each CDR3 protein once. The sample contains roughly 340,000 distinct CDR3 sequences, about a sixth of which appear only once. Sequenced sample: PBMCs or a T cell subset sorted from them (not recorded which). The chain uses TRBV28 and TRBJ1-1; tentative D call: TRBD1 (5 bases). This receptor was taken from a man aged 18 to 29 who had mild COVID-19 (a few samples of this study predate the infection). Cell type and time point are not known. The DNA for the CDR3 is TGTGCCTCGGGGGGAGCTTTCTTT. Amino acids: CASGGAFF.